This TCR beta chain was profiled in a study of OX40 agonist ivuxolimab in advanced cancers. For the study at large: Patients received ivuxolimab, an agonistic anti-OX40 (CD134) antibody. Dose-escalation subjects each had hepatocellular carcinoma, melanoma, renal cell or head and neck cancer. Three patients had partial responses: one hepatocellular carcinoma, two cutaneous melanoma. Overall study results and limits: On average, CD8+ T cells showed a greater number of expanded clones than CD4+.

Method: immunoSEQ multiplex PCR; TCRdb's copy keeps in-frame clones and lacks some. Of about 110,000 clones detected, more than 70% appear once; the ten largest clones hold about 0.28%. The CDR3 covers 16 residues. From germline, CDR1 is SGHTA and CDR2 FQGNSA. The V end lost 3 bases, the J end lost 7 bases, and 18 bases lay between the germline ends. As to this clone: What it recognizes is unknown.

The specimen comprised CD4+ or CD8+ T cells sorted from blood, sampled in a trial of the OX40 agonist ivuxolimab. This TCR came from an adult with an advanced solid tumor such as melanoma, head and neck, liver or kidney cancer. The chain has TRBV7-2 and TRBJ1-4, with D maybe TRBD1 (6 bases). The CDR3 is CASSLGNRVAGEKLFF. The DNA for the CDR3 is TGTGCCAGCAGCTTGGGAAACAGGGTAGCAGGTGAAAAACTGTTTTTT.